Listed below are T cell receptor beta chains from one sample, sequenced in a study of technical replicates of blood from several donors. Repertoires were generated with immunoSEQ multiplex PCR, while TCRdb's copy carries only in-frame clones and drops some. The sample lists 53,000 or so clones; around 93% were seen once. The sample comprised PBMCs. The receptor set was obtained from a human donor in good health. Some clones in this sample may be carry-over from other donors' samples. The CDR3 runs from the conserved cysteine through the conserved F or W. A D gene is named only where the DNA matches it firmly. The size of a clone is reported for some rows only, either as once, few or many, or as a class for expanded clones.

clone size: .
J gene: TRBJ2-5
D gene: TRBD1
V gene: TRBV7-3
CDR3 DNA: TGTGCCAGCAGCTTAGGATACGACAGGGTAGAGACCCAGTACTTC
CDR3 protein: CASSLGYDRVETQYF

clone size: .
J gene: TRBJ1-1
D gene: .
V gene: TRBV9
CDR3 DNA: TGTGCCAGCAGCGAAGTACCTTACCGGGACACTGAAGCTTTCTTT
CDR3 protein: CASSEVPYRDTEAFF

clone size: once
J gene: TRBJ1-4
D gene: .
V gene: TRBV4-2
CDR3 DNA: TGTGCCAGCAGCCAACGAGCTTGGGAAAAACTGTTTTTT
CDR3 protein: CASSQRAWEKLFF

clone size: .
J gene: TRBJ1-1
D gene: .
V gene: TRBV4-3
CDR3 DNA: TGCGCCAGCAGCCGCGTAGGCGGGGCCACTGAAGCTTTCTTT
CDR3 protein: CASSRVGGATEAFF

clone size: .
J gene: TRBJ2-5
D gene: .
V gene: TRBV7-5
CDR3 DNA: TGTGCCAGAAGCTACCTCTCGGGAGGGCCGGAGACCCAGTACTTC
CDR3 protein: CARSYLSGGPETQYF

clone size: .
J gene: TRBJ2-3
D gene: .
V gene: TRBV6-5
CDR3 DNA: TGTGCCAGCAGTTACTCGCGGGCGGATACGCAGTATTTT
CDR3 protein: CASSYSRADTQYF

clone size: .
J gene: TRBJ2-7
D gene: TRBD2
V gene: TRBV2
CDR3 DNA: TGTGCCAGCAGGGGGGAGGGAAAAGGCTACGAGCAGTACTTC
CDR3 protein: CASRGEGKGYEQYF

clone size: .
J gene: TRBJ2-1
D gene: .
V gene: TRBV6-6
CDR3 DNA: TGTGCCAGCAGTTACGAGACTTACGTCCCTCTTGAGCAGTTCTTC
CDR3 protein: CASSYETYVPLEQFF

clone size: .
J gene: TRBJ2-3
D gene: .
V gene: TRBV18
CDR3 DNA: TGTGCCAGCTCACCCCCTTCCGGGACAGATACGCAGTATTTT
CDR3 protein: CASSPPSGTDTQYF

clone size: .
J gene: TRBJ2-1
D gene: TRBD1
V gene: TRBV6-4
CDR3 DNA: TGTGCCAGCAGTGAGGGACAGGGGGTCGCAAATGAGCAGTTCTTC
CDR3 protein: CASSEGQGVANEQFF

clone size: once
J gene: TRBJ2-5
D gene: TRBD2
V gene: TRBV11-2
CDR3 DNA: TGTGCCAGCAGCTTAACGGGGGGCGGGTCTAGCGGGAAAAAGGAGACCCAGTACTTC
CDR3 protein: CASSLTGGGSSGKKETQYF

clone size: .
J gene: TRBJ1-1
D gene: .
V gene: TRBV4-3
CDR3 DNA: TGCGCCAGCAGCCAAGACAGGGCCCGGGGGTCGGAAGCTTTCTTT
CDR3 protein: CASSQDRARGSEAFF

clone size: .
J gene: TRBJ2-1
D gene: TRBD2
V gene: TRBV7-8
CDR3 DNA: TGTGCCAGCAGCCCCCCTCTGCGGGAGGGTTGGAATGAGCAGTTCTTC
CDR3 protein: CASSPPLREGWNEQFF

clone size: .
J gene: TRBJ1-1
D gene: .
V gene: TRBV14
CDR3 DNA: TGTGCCAGCAGCCAACAGACCCAGGTGGTCACTGAAGCTTTCTTT
CDR3 protein: CASSQQTQVVTEAFF

clone size: .
J gene: TRBJ2-3
D gene: .
V gene: TRBV7-6
CDR3 DNA: TGTGCCAGCACCCAAGATGTAGGGCGGGGACGCCCAGATACGCAGTATTTT
CDR3 protein: CASTQDVGRGRPDTQYF

clone size: .
J gene: TRBJ1-6
D gene: TRBD1
V gene: TRBV5-1
CDR3 DNA: TGCGCCAGCAGCACCAAGGGACAGGGAGATTCACCCCTCCACTTT
CDR3 protein: CASSTKGQGDSPLHF